These 22 T cell receptor beta chains share one sample of origin, sequenced in a study of early T cells in non-severe SARS-CoV-2 infection. TCRdb itself ran the 5' RACE reads through MiXCR, one entry per CDR3 protein. The sample has under 85,000 distinct CDR3 sequences, roughly 12% seen once. The sequencing sample was made of whole blood. These receptors were obtained from an adult who was a healthcare worker with PCR-confirmed SARS-CoV-2 infection or an uninfected control (not recorded which).

Only a few counts were recorded for this clonotype. V and J are TRBV18 and TRBJ1-4; unclear D gene. CDR3 length equals 16 residues. Deletions cut 3 bases from V and 0 bases from J, with 11 bases between. CDR1 is KGHSH and CDR2 is LQKENI in the germline V gene. The CDR3 here is CASSPMGLATNEKLFF. The CDR3 DNA is TGTGCCAGCTCACCGATGGGCCTTGCAACTAATGAAAAACTGTTTTTT.

This clonotype was seen only a few times. The chain is built from TRBV28 and TRBJ2-3; TRBD1 agrees at 7 bases. The CDR3 contains 15 residues. The germline V gene has CDR1 MDHEN and CDR2 SYDVKM. With V trimmed by 4 bases and J by 0 bases, 4 bases remained unmatched. The DNA for the CDR3 is TGTGCCAGCAGTTCAACAGGGGCTAGCACAGATACGCAGTATTTT. Translation: CASSSTGASTDTQYF.

The genes are TRBV29-1 and TRBJ2-7; D might be TRBD1 (8 bases). V was shortened by 6 bases and J by 3 bases, with 18 bases between the two germline ends. Germline lookup yields CDR1 SQVTM and CDR2 ANQGSEA. This CDR3 is built from 14 residues. The CDR3 bases are TGCAGCGTAGGGGGGGGACAGGTCTACTACGAGCAGTACTTC. Its translation: CSVGGGQVYYEQYF.

This chain links TRBV2 with TRBJ1-6; no reliable D call. V was trimmed by 7 bases and J by 5 bases, leaving 12 bases between them. CDR1 is SNHLY, CDR2 FYNNEI, per germline. The CDR3 has 14 amino acids. The CDR3 sequence: CASNLARDNSPLHF. DNA for the CDR3: TGTGCCAGCAACCTTGCGCGGGATAATTCACCCCTCCACTTT.

The genes are TRBV6-1 and TRBJ2-3; D gene ambiguous. CDR1 is MNHNS and CDR2 is SASEGT in the germline V gene. This CDR3 has 14 residues. V gave up 4 bases and J gave up 1 base, with 9 bases separating them. CDR3 DNA: TGTGCCAGCAGTGTTCATGGGGGCACAGATACGCAGTATTTT. Protein: CASSVHGGTDTQYF.

The chain is built from TRBV14 and TRBJ1-2; 9 bases line up with TRBD1. This CDR3 has 13 residues. The V and J ends lost 2 bases and 8 bases, in that order; junction bases with no gene match: 3. Germline CDR1 SGHDN, CDR2 FVKESK. CDR3: CASSQYRGQGYTF. DNA of the CDR3: TGTGCCAGCAGCCAATACAGGGGGCAAGGCTACACCTTC.

This clonotype appeared many times. The J gene is TRBJ2-7, the V gene TRBV12-3 or TRBV12-4; D gene uncertain. V was trimmed by 6 bases and J by 3 bases, leaving 9 bases between them. This CDR3 contains 12 residues. CDR3 DNA: TGTGCCAGCAGCCTCGAGGTCTACGAGCAGTACTTC. This gives the protein CASSLEVYEQYF.

As concerns this clonotype: The junction does not match germline at one end; this may be a read error. The J gene is TRBJ2-2, the V gene TRBV29-1; D tentatively fits TRBD1 or TRBD2 (5 bases each). Germline values: CDR1 SQVTM, CDR2 ANQGSEA. This CDR3 is built from 12 residues. CDR3 amino acids: CSVAPGHGDLFF. DNA of the CDR3: TGCAGCGTTGCCCCGGGGCACGGGGACCTGTTTTTT.

V is TRBV6-5 and J is TRBJ1-1; possible D gene TRBD1, 6 bases. CDR1 MNHEY and CDR2 SVGAGI come from the germline V gene. The length of the CDR3 is 13 residues. Trimming shortened V by 6 bases and J by 0 bases, and 8 bases separated the two germline ends. The CDR3 sequence: CASRGQLNTEAFF. Here the CDR3 DNA reads TGTGCCAGCAGAGGACAGCTGAACACTGAAGCTTTCTTT.

This clonotype was picked up a small number of times. The chain is built from TRBV9 and TRBJ2-7, with no clear D. Germline CDR1 and CDR2: SGDLS and YYNGEE. Trimming removed 0 bases from V and 7 bases from J, with 17 bases in between. The CDR3 runs to 15 residues. In nucleotides, the CDR3 is TGTGCCAGCAGCGTAGCCCCCAGAACGGTGTGGGAGCAGTACTTC. Protein sequence: CASSVAPRTVWEQYF.

This clonotype appeared many times. CDR3 loop: CASTPQGVAKNIQYF. The CDR3 DNA reads as TGTGCCAGCACCCCACAGGGGGTGGCCAAAAACATTCAGTACTTC. J is TRBJ2-4 and V is TRBV12-3 or TRBV12-4, with 8 bases matching TRBD1. V gave up 7 bases and J gave up 1 base; unmatched junction bases: 6. CDR3 length equals 15 residues.

The chain recombines TRBV4-2 with TRBJ2-7; TRBD2 matches at 7 bases. Germline assignment: CDR1 LGHNA and CDR2 YNFKEQ. The junction had 9 bases not matched to a gene; V was cut back by 3 bases and J by 1 base. This CDR3 is 16 amino acids long. CDR3 loop: CASSQASSGSSYEQYF. The CDR3 bases are TGTGCCAGCAGCCAGGCATCTAGCGGATCTTCCTACGAGCAGTACTTC.

Many counts were recorded for this clonotype. The chain combines TRBV6-6 with TRBJ1-5; 8 bases are shared with TRBD1. Germline V gives CDR1 MNHNY, CDR2 SVGAGI (reference sequence). With V trimmed by 5 bases and J by 6 bases, 3 bases remained unmatched. The CDR3 totals 13 residues. The CDR3 loop is CASSPQGAQPQHF. The CDR3 region has the DNA TGTGCCAGCAGTCCTCAGGGGGCTCAGCCCCAGCATTTT.

This clonotype was observed at least ten times. This chain connects TRBV20-1 to TRBJ2-1; 10 nucleotides match TRBD2. CDR1 and CDR2 from the germline V gene are DFQATT and SNEGSKA (reference sequence). V shed 6 bases and J 8 bases; nucleotides not matched to a gene: 13. The CDR3 sequence is 15 residues long. DNA of the CDR3: TGCAGTGCCACGATCGCTAGCGGGAGAGGGGATGAGCAGTTCTTC. Its protein product is CSATIASGRGDEQFF.

This clonotype was counted only a few times. V and J are TRBV9 and TRBJ2-2; D not certain. Trimming shortened V by 4 bases and J by 2 bases, and 12 bases separated the two germline ends. This CDR3 has 15 amino acids. Germline lookup yields CDR1 SGDLS and CDR2 YYNGEE. CDR3 loop: CASSPLAGNTGELFF. DNA of the CDR3: TGTGCCAGCAGCCCACTGGCAGGTAACACCGGGGAGCTGTTTTTT. The full variable domain, its missing parts supplied by reference TRBV9 and TRBJ2-2, is DSGVTQTPKHLITATGQRVTLRCSPRSGDLSVYWYQQSLDQGLQFLIQYYNGEERAKGNILERFSAQQFPDLHSELNLSSLELGDSALYFCASSPLAGNTGELFFGEGSRLTVL.

This chain connects TRBV7-9 to TRBJ2-5; 7 positions match TRBD1. Germline-derived CDR1 and CDR2 are SEHNR and FQNEAQ (reference sequence). CDR3 size: 17 residues. With V trimmed by 4 bases and J by 3 bases, 14 bases remained unmatched. CDR3 region: CASSSNGWGQKEETQYF. CDR3 sequence (DNA): TGTGCCAGCAGCTCCAACGGGTGGGGACAGAAAGAAGAGACCCAGTACTTC.

The table lists this clonotype with a few counts. The chain uses TRBV5-1 and TRBJ1-1; D perhaps matches TRBD1 (6 bases). The germline gives CDR1 SGHRS, CDR2 YFSETQ. The V end was cut by 4 bases, the J end by 2 bases, with 15 bases between. The CDR3 sequence is 15 residues long. The CDR3 DNA reads as TGCGCCAGCAGCCACAAGGGACACCTCAACACTGAAGCTTTCTTT. Translation gives CASSHKGHLNTEAFF.

J is TRBJ2-3 and V is TRBV6-2 or TRBV6-3; the D is unclear. V shed 0 bases and J shed 3 bases, with 13 bases lying between them. CDR3 length: 16 residues. Looked up from germline, CDR1 is MNHEY and CDR2 is SVGEGT. For the CDR3, the DNA is TGTGCCAGCAGTTACTCGATCGAGACTGGGACAGATACGCAGTATTTT. It yields the protein CASSYSIETGTDTQYF.

On this clonotype itself: A read error is possible here, since a much larger clone lies one base away. The chain carries TRBV6-1 and TRBJ2-7, with TRBD1 matching over 7 bases. Germline CDR1 reads MNHNS; CDR2 reads SASEGT. The CDR3 has 14 amino acids. The CDR3: CAGSEGGQLYEQYF. The CDR3 DNA sequence: TGTGCCGGCAGTGAAGGGGGACAGCTCTACGAGCAGTACTTC.

The CDR3 sequence is CASSHDREYGYTF. The DNA of the CDR3 is TGTGCCAGCAGTCACGACAGGGAATATGGCTACACCTTC. The J gene is TRBJ1-2, the V gene TRBV5-6, with 7 bases matching TRBD1. The V and J ends lost 5 bases and 5 bases, in that order; junction bases with no gene match: 6. From germline, CDR1 is SGHDT and CDR2 YYEEEE. CDR3 length equals 13 residues.

This clonotype showed up just a few times. V gene TRBV6-1 combines with J gene TRBJ1-6, with D uncertain. CDR1 is MNHNS, CDR2 SASEGT, per germline. V dropped 4 bases and J dropped 1 base, with 14 bases sitting between them. The CDR3 runs 17 residues. As DNA, the CDR3 is TGTGCCAGCAGTGCGCCTGTGGGGAATTCCTATAATTCACCCCTCCACTTT. Translation gives CASSAPVGNSYNSPLHF.

The chain uses TRBV28 and TRBJ1-5; 7 bases are shared with TRBD1. Germline CDR1 MDHEN, CDR2 SYDVKM. The CDR3 has 15 residues. V gave up 6 bases and J gave up 4 bases; unmatched junction bases: 9. CDR3 sequence (DNA): TGTGCCAGCAGCACCGACAGGGATGGAAATCAGCCCCAGCATTTT. The encoded protein is CASSTDRDGNQPQHF.